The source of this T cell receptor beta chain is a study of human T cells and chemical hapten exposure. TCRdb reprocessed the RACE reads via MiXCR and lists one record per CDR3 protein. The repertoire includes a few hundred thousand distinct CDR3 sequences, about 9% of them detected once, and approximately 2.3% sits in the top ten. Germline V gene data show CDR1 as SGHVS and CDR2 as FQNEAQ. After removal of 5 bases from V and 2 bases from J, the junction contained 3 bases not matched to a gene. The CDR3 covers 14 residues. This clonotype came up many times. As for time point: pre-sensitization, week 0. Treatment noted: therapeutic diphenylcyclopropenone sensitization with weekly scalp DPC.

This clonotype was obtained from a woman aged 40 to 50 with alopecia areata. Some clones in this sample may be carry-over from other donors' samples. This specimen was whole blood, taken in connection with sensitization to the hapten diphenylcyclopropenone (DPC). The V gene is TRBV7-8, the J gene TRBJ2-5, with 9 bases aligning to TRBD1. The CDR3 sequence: CASSAGTGQETQYF. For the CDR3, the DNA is TGTGCCAGCAGCGCCGGGACAGGGCAAGAGACCCAGTACTTC.